These 32 T cell receptor beta chains share one sample of origin, sequenced in a study of T-cell memory formation after mild COVID-19. TCRdb ran MiXCR on the 5' RACE reads and lists one entry per CDR3 protein. The sample carries under 550,000 distinct CDR3 sequences, roughly 18% recorded once. Material for sequencing was PBMCs or a T cell subset sorted from them (not recorded which). The origin of the receptors is a man aged 18 to 30 who had mild COVID-19 (a few samples of this study predate the infection). Cell type and time point are not known.

The J gene is TRBJ2-2, the V gene TRBV28; D might be TRBD1 (6 bases). This CDR3 is 19 amino acids long. The V end was cut by 2 bases, the J end by 1 base, with 20 bases between. Germline loops: CDR1 MDHEN, CDR2 SYDVKM. The CDR3 region is CASSLPPQGLDLNTGELFF. CDR3 bases: TGTGCCAGCAGTTTACCCCCCCAGGGGCTGGATTTGAACACCGGGGAGCTGTTTTTT.

The chain is built from TRBV6-6 and TRBJ1-1, with 10 bases aligning to TRBD1. Trimming cost V 4 bases and J 5 bases; bases outside gene matches: 4. The CDR3 spans 14 residues. Germline values: CDR1 MNHNY, CDR2 SVGAGI (reference sequence). The CDR3 spells CASSSGDRGTEAFF. The CDR3 DNA reads as TGTGCCAGCAGTTCCGGGGACAGGGGAACTGAAGCTTTCTTT.

In its sample, this clonotype was seen many times. The chain is built from TRBV6-5 and TRBJ2-3; 10 bases are a match to TRBD1. The trim removed 5 bases at V and 4 bases at J, leaving 9 bases unmatched. The CDR3 length is 16 residues. CDR1 is MNHEY, CDR2 SVGAGI, per germline. The CDR3 region is CASSKQPGQGSDTQYF. The CDR3 DNA sequence: TGTGCCAGCAGTAAACAGCCGGGACAGGGGTCAGATACGCAGTATTTT.

In its sample, this clonotype was seen a few times. V usage is TRBV4-1 and J usage is TRBJ2-7, with D possibly being TRBD1 (6 bases). Germline V lookup: CDR1 MGHRA, CDR2 YSYEKL. The CDR3 spans 14 residues. The germline V and J ends were trimmed by 2 bases and 1 base, with 9 bases remaining between them. The CDR3 spells CASSQKQGSYEQYF. CDR3 DNA: TGCGCCAGCAGCCAAAAACAGGGTTCCTACGAGCAGTACTTC.

This sequence joins TRBV5-1 and TRBJ1-2; maybe TRBD1 (6 bases). Germline V gene data show CDR1 as SGHRS and CDR2 as YFSETQ. Deletions cut 0 bases from V and 4 bases from J, with 10 bases between. CDR3 length: 14 amino acids. The CDR3 DNA reads as TGCGCCAGCAGCTTGGATTCAGGGGCCTATGGCTACACCTTC. This gives the protein CASSLDSGAYGYTF.

V usage is TRBV10-2 and J usage is TRBJ2-3, with D uncertain. With 9 bases removed from V and 1 base from J, the gap between germline ends came to 14 bases. The germline V gene encodes CDR1 WSHSY and CDR2 SAAADI. This CDR3 is built from 14 residues. For the CDR3, the DNA is TGCGCCAGTAAGAGTCCCACTGGCACAGATACGCAGTATTTT. Translated, it gives CASKSPTGTDTQYF.

J is TRBJ2-5 and V is TRBV5-1, with a weak D call TRBD1 (5 bases). CDR1 and CDR2 (germline): SGHRS, YFSETQ. The length of the CDR3 is 13 residues. V was cut by 4 bases and J by 1 base, with 8 bases left in between. CDR3 in DNA: TGCGCCAGCAGCGCAGGGATCCAAGAGACCCAGTACTTC. This codes for CASSAGIQETQYF.

The J gene is TRBJ1-2, the V gene TRBV29-1; tentative D call: TRBD1 (6 bases). The CDR3 is 14 amino acids. Trimming removed 4 bases at V and 5 bases at J, with 17 bases between. Germline V gene lookup returns CDR1 SQVTM and CDR2 ANQGSEA. The CDR3 region is CSVGPRSGAYGYTF. The CDR3 bases are TGCAGCGTTGGACCGCGTTCGGGGGCTTATGGCTACACCTTC.

This clonotype was seen only a few times. The chain couples TRBV6-2 or TRBV6-3 to TRBJ2-7, with D tentatively TRBD1 or TRBD2 (5 bases each). The V gene's germline CDR1 is MNHEY and CDR2 SVGEGT. This CDR3 contains 15 residues. Between the trimmed V and J ends, which lost 2 bases and 4 bases, there was a span of 15 bases. The CDR3 is CASSYTPGPWYEQYV. The CDR3, as DNA: TGTGCCAGCAGTTACACCCCGGGACCTTGGTACGAGCAGTACGTC.

This clonotype has at least ten counts. The J gene is TRBJ2-7, the V gene TRBV7-6, with D perhaps TRBD2 (5 bases). The germline V gene has CDR1 SGHVS and CDR2 FNYEAQ. The V end lost 2 bases, the J end lost 3 bases, and 14 bases lay between the germline ends. The CDR3 extends over 15 amino acids. The CDR3 is CASSLNAGGLYEQYF. The CDR3 nucleotides are TGTGCCAGCAGCTTAAACGCTGGAGGACTCTACGAGCAGTACTTC.

The V and J genes are TRBV27 and TRBJ2-7; a possible D gene is TRBD1 (7 bases). V was trimmed by 5 bases and J by 5 bases, leaving 22 bases between them. The CDR3 sequence is 16 residues long. Germline V gene sequence: CDR1 MNHEY, CDR2 SMNVEV (reference sequence). The CDR3 protein is CASSLGGTGVPHEQYF. In DNA form, the CDR3 reads TGTGCCAGCAGTCTCGGGGGCACAGGGGTTCCCCACGAGCAGTACTTC.

This clonotype was picked up a small number of times. The chain recombines TRBV7-9 with TRBJ2-1, with D possibly being TRBD2 (7 bases). Trimming shortened V by 10 bases and J by 7 bases, and 20 bases separated the two germline ends. The length of the CDR3 is 14 residues. Germline V gene lookup returns CDR1 SEHNR and CDR2 FQNEAQ (reference sequence). The CDR3 is CATSRGGARNEQFF. CDR3 nucleotide sequence: TGTGCCACCTCACGAGGGGGGGCACGTAATGAGCAGTTCTTC.

This clonotype was seen more than once but under ten times. The rearrangement uses TRBV10-3 and TRBJ2-5; 7 bases fit TRBD1. J lost 1 base, V lost 7 bases, and 3 bases had no gene match. The CDR3 totals 13 residues. Per germline, CDR1 ENHRY and CDR2 SYGVKD. CDR3 coding DNA: TGTGCCATCAAGGGGGCAGGCCAAGAGACCCAGTACTTC. Translating gives CAIKGAGQETQYF.

The genes are TRBV9 and TRBJ2-2; tentatively, D is TRBD1 (5 bases). With 0 bases removed from V and 8 bases from J, the gap between germline ends came to 14 bases. The germline V gene encodes CDR1 SGDLS and CDR2 YYNGEE. The CDR3 consists of 15 residues. The CDR3 loop reads CASSVDPTVRGELFF. In DNA, the CDR3 is TGTGCCAGCAGCGTAGACCCGACAGTCAGGGGGGAGCTGTTTTTT.

This chain uses TRBV20-1 with TRBJ2-7; 8 positions match TRBD1. Germline V CDR1 and CDR2: DFQATT, SNEGSKA (reference sequence). CDR3 length: 15 amino acids. V gave up 2 bases and J gave up 7 bases; unmatched junction bases: 13. CDR3 bases: TGCAGTGCTAGATCAACAGGGGGAACCCTCCGGGAGCAGTACGTC. Protein: CSARSTGGTLREQYV.

The chain couples TRBV6-5 to TRBJ2-2; D gene uncertain. This CDR3 is 13 amino acids long. V was shortened by 4 bases and J by 4 bases, with 7 bases between the two germline ends. Germline-derived CDR1 and CDR2 are MNHEY and SVGAGI. The CDR3 DNA reads TGTGCCAGCAGTTGGATTGGCACCGGGGAGCTGTTTTTT. This codes for CASSWIGTGELFF.

This clonotype was counted between two and nine times. This sequence joins TRBV23-1 and TRBJ2-7, with 11 positions matching TRBD2. TRBV23-1 has ORF status, its function being uncertain. The CDR3 contains 14 residues. Trimming cost V 8 bases and J 3 bases; bases outside gene matches: 6. The DNA for the CDR3 is TGCGCCAGCTCCAAAGGGACTAGCGGCTACGAGCAGTACGTC. Translating gives CASSKGTSGYEQYV.

Only a few counts were recorded for this clonotype. The chain links TRBV12-3 or TRBV12-4 to TRBJ2-5; 9 positions agree with TRBD1. Trimming took 5 bases from V and 6 from J; bases not matched to a gene: 10. The CDR3 is 15 residues long. The CDR3: CASSHPGQGRQTQYF. CDR3 nucleotides: TGTGCCAGCAGTCACCCGGGACAGGGTAGGCAGACCCAGTACTTC.

This clonotype was found a few times. This chain connects TRBV7-9 to TRBJ2-5; D is possibly TRBD2 (6 bases). CDR3 length: 14 amino acids. V gave up 3 bases and J gave up 5 bases, with 13 bases separating them. The germline CDR1 and CDR2 sequences are SEHNR and FQNEAQ (reference sequence). This CDR3 reads CASSFPGDAETQYF. The CDR3 nucleotides read TGTGCCAGCAGCTTCCCGGGGGACGCGGAGACCCAGTACTTC.

This sequence joins TRBV7-2 and TRBJ1-5; the D is unclear. This CDR3 has 13 amino acids. V lost 0 bases, J lost 7 bases, and 7 bases lay in between. Looked up from germline, CDR1 is SGHTA and CDR2 is FQGNSA. CDR3 loop: CASSLAWKQPQHF. The CDR3 DNA follows: TGTGCCAGCAGCTTAGCGTGGAAACAGCCCCAGCATTTT.

In this sample, this clonotype turned up a few times. V is TRBV5-1 and J is TRBJ2-1; the match to TRBD1 covers 9 bases. Germline CDR1 and CDR2: SGHRS and YFSETQ. V lost 1 base and J lost 7; bases outside the gene matches: 6. The CDR3 totals 15 residues. This CDR3 is CASSLSATGGNEQFF. The CDR3 DNA follows: TGCGCCAGCAGCTTGTCGGCGACAGGGGGTAATGAGCAGTTCTTC.

This clonotype was observed a handful of times. This chain connects TRBV7-9 to TRBJ2-4; 8 nucleotides agree with TRBD2. This CDR3 has 16 residues. Trimming removed 5 bases from V and 8 bases from J; junction bases left unmatched: 14. Per germline, CDR1 SEHNR and CDR2 FQNEAQ (reference sequence). CDR3 in amino acids: CASSHGGGPRGDIQYF. CDR3 sequence (DNA): TGTGCCAGCAGCCACGGGGGGGGGCCCAGAGGAGACATTCAGTACTTC.

A remark on this clonotype: This may come from a read error, since a much larger clone is one base off. The V and J genes are TRBV24-1 and TRBJ2-5; the match to TRBD2 covers 14 bases. The CDR3 has 15 residues. V lost 9 bases to trimming and J lost 5 bases; unmatched junction nucleotides: 7. The germline gives CDR1 KGHDR, CDR2 SFDVKD. The DNA of the CDR3 is TGTGCCACCGAAGGGACTAGCGGGGGCCTGGAGACCCAGTACTTC. Encoded protein: CATEGTSGGLETQYF.

CDR3 region: CAILGQGFQTGELFF. The CDR3 DNA reads as TGTGCCATCTTGGGACAGGGGTTTCAGACCGGGGAGCTGTTTTTT. The rearrangement joins TRBV10-3 to TRBJ2-2, with TRBD1 matching 10 bases. This CDR3 has 15 amino acids. V shed 8 bases and J 5 bases; nucleotides not matched to a gene: 8. Germline V CDR1 and CDR2: ENHRY, SYGVKD.

There are a few counts of this clonotype. CDR3: CSALRGAGNYGYTF. As DNA, the CDR3 is TGCAGTGCCCTCCGAGGGGCAGGGAACTATGGCTACACCTTC. The rearrangement links TRBV20-1 to TRBJ1-2, with D possibly being TRBD1 (5 bases). The germline gives CDR1 DFQATT, CDR2 SNEGSKA (reference sequence). V was pared by 6 bases and J by 2 bases, with 16 bases between. This CDR3 contains 14 residues.

Ten or more counts support this clonotype. The chain joins TRBV2 to TRBJ2-5, with TRBD2 matching 9 bases. This CDR3 is built from 15 residues. With 4 bases clipped from V and 2 bases from J, the junction kept 5 bases outside the gene matches. The germline CDR1 and CDR2 sequences are SNHLY and FYNNEI. CDR3 protein: CASSGGSGGQETQYF. In DNA, the CDR3 is TGTGCCAGCAGTGGGGGTAGCGGGGGACAAGAGACCCAGTACTTC.

J is TRBJ1-3 and V is TRBV12-3 or TRBV12-4; D uncertain. The CDR3 spans 13 residues. V dropped 3 bases and J dropped 6 bases, with 9 bases sitting between them. The chain's CDR3 is CASSFAGLNTIYF. The CDR3 DNA follows: TGTGCCAGCAGTTTTGCAGGTCTAAACACCATATATTTT.

The gene calls are TRBV28 and TRBJ2-7, with D hard to call. The CDR3 sequence is 13 residues long. Trimming stripped 2 bases from V and 1 base from J, with 6 bases between. CDR1 is MDHEN, CDR2 SYDVKM, per germline. The CDR3 sequence: CASSLAESYEQYV. Written as DNA, the CDR3 is TGTGCCAGCAGTTTAGCTGAATCCTACGAGCAGTACGTC.

This clonotype showed up just a few times. The chain joins TRBV6-6 to TRBJ1-6, with D unclear. The CDR3 extends over 15 amino acids. Trimming took off 8 bases at V and 3 bases at J, with 14 bases between the two ends. From germline, CDR1 is MNHNY and CDR2 SVGAGI (reference sequence). CDR3 nucleotides: TGTGCCAGCTTACTTACGGCCGTCTATAATTCACCCCTCCACTTT. Protein sequence: CASLLTAVYNSPLHF.

The chain employs TRBV19 and TRBJ2-7; a possible D gene is TRBD1 (6 bases). The CDR3 extends over 14 amino acids. The V gene's germline CDR1 is LNHDA and CDR2 SQIVND (reference sequence). Trimming shortened V by 4 bases and J by 6 bases, and 16 bases separated the two germline ends. The CDR3 reads CASSTTGFTAEQYF. The CDR3 DNA reads TGTGCCAGTAGTACAACAGGGTTTACGGCCGAGCAGTACTTC.

This sequence joins TRBV6-5 and TRBJ2-1, with a weak D call TRBD2 (7 bases). Germline V gives CDR1 MNHEY, CDR2 SVGAGI. The CDR3 extends over 14 amino acids. V lost 3 bases and J 6 bases, leaving 12 bases between the germline ends. The CDR3 here is CASSYRRGGNEQFF. CDR3 nucleotides: TGTGCCAGCAGTTATAGGAGGGGGGGCAATGAGCAGTTCTTC.

This chain joins TRBV25-1 and TRBJ1-2, with TRBD1 identical over 7 bases. Trimming removed 3 bases from V and 4 bases from J; junction bases left unmatched: 5. The CDR3 spans 14 residues. The germline CDR1 and CDR2 sequences are MGHDK and SYGVNS. The CDR3 reads CASSDQGGSYGYTF. CDR3 bases: TGTGCCAGCAGTGACCAGGGGGGGAGCTATGGCTACACCTTC.